The T cell receptor beta chain described here comes from a study of T cells in Graves' hyperthyroidism and ophthalmopathy. Across the study: Any treatment followed the collection of peripheral blood at initial diagnosis.

V lost 4 bases and J lost 3, with 10 bases in between. Germline V gives CDR1 SGHTS, CDR2 YDEGEE. CDR3 length: 14 amino acids. RNA transcripts gave rise to amplified TCR beta CDR3 regions. The HTBI primer set drove a first-round RT-PCR of the TCR CDR3. TCRdb passed the multiplex PCR reads through MiXCR, listing each CDR3 protein once. The sample lists approximately 360,000 distinct CDR3 sequences, approximately 14% seen once, with 28% in the top ten. The specimen sequenced was blood. This sequence joins TRBV5-8 and TRBJ1-4; D is unresolved. The sequence came from a woman between 18 and 29 years old with Graves' hyperthyroidism that later progressed to Graves' ophthalmopathy. In DNA, the CDR3 is TGTGCCAGCAGCCCCGGCAGGCCTAATGAAAAACTGTTTTTT. Translation: CASSPGRPNEKLFF. Variable domain in full (rest from reference TRBV5-8 and TRBJ1-4): EAGVTQSPTHLIKTRGQQATLRCSPISGHTSVYWYQQALGLGLQFLLWYDEGEERNRGNFPPRFSGRQFPNYSSELNVNALELEDSALYLCASSPGRPNEKLFFGSGTQLSVL.